This T cell receptor beta chain was identified during a study of blood T cell repertoires in COVID-19. Assay used: immunoSEQ multiplex PCR; TCRdb lists only in-frame clones, some missing. Altogether about 120,000 clones are present, roughly four fifths being singletons, with the ten largest covering 9% to 14%. This clone has only one observation. Sample: peripheral blood. The origin of this receptor is a human donor in a cohort sampled during active COVID-19.

CDR3 coding DNA: TGTGCCAGAAGCTTACGGTACAGGGCTGAAGCTTTCTTT. This translates into CARSLRYRAEAFF. This chain joins TRBV7-5 and TRBJ1-1; TRBD1 reflects the table's D call only, with no check against the DNA. TRBV7-5 is deemed a pseudogene. The CDR3 has 13 residues.